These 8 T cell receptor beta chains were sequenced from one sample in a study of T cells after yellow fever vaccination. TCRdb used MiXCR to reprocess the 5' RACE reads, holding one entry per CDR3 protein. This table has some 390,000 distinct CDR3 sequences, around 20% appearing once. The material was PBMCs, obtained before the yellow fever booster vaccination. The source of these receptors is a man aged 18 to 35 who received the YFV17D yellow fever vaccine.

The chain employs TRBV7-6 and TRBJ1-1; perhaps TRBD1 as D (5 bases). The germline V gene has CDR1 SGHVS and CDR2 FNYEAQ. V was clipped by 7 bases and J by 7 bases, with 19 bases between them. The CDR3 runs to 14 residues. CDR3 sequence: CASTKAEGRLEAFF. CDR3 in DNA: TGTGCCAGCACCAAAGCCGAGGGGCGCCTTGAAGCTTTCTTT.

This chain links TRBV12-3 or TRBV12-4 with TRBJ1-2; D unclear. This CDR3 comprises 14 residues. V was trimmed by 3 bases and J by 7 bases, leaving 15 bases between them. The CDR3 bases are TGTGCCAGCAGTTTTTCGGAAAGCCCGGCTGGCTACACCTTC. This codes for CASSFSESPAGYTF.

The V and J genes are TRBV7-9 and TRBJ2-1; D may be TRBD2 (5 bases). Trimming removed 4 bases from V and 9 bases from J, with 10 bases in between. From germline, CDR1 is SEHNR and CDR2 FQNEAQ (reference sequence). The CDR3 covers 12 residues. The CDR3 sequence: CASSSLAFEQFF. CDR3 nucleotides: TGTGCCAGCAGCTCCCTAGCTTTTGAGCAGTTCTTC.

CDR3 in DNA: TGTGCCAGCAGTAGTACAGGGGATGGGCAAGCCAAAAACATTCAGTACTTC. Its protein is CASSSTGDGQAKNIQYF. This rearrangement joins TRBV6-2 or TRBV6-3 to TRBJ2-4, with 7 bases lining up with TRBD1. Germline V gives CDR1 MNHEY, CDR2 SVGEGT. CDR3 length: 17 amino acids. Losses at the gene ends were 5 bases for V and 0 bases for J; bases not matched to a gene: 10.

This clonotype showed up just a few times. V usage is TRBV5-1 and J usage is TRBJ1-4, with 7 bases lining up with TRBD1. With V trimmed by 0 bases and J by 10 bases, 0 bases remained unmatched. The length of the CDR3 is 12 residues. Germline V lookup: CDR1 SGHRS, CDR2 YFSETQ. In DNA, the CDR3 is TGCGCCAGCAGCTTGGACAGGGGAAAACTGTTTTTT. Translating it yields CASSLDRGKLFF.

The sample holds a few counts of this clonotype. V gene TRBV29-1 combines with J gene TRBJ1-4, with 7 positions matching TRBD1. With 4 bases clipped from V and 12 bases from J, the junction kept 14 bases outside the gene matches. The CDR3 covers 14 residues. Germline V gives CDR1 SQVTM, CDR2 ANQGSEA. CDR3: CSVGQGGTNGELFF. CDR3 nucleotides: TGCAGCGTTGGTCAGGGGGGGACTAATGGAGAACTGTTTTTT.

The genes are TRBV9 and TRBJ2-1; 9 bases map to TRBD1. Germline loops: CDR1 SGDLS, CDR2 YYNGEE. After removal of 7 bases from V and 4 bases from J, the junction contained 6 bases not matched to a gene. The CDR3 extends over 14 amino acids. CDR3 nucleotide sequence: TGTGCCAGCCACCCGGGACAGGGATACAATGAGCAGTTCTTC. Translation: CASHPGQGYNEQFF.

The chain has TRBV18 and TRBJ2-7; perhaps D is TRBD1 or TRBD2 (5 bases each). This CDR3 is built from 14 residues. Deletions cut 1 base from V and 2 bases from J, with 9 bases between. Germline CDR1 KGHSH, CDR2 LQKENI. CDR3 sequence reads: CASSPLEGPYEQYV. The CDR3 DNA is TGTGCCAGCTCACCACTCGAGGGGCCCTACGAGCAGTACGTC.